This T cell receptor beta chain originates from a study of blood T cell repertoires in COVID-19. Overall study context: Sites in the United States, Italy and Spain provided acute and convalescent COVID-19 samples. T cells, B-cell-depleted T cells, or PBMCs provided the cDNA or gDNA that served as material.

Authors' data handling: Amplification from reference gene primers served as the basis for estimated nucleated cell counts. This table comes from immunoSEQ multiplex PCR, and its TCRdb copy is limited to in-frame clones, with some not included. From that table come the V and J calls and clone size; the DNA was used to work out D and trimming. The sample carries about 97,000 clones, around 90% recorded once. V shed 4 bases and J shed 2 bases, with 6 bases lying between them. Germline V gene data show CDR1 as SQVTM and CDR2 as ANQGSEA. The CDR3 length is 12 residues. The clonotype originates from a man over 45 with acute or convalescent COVID-19. V gene TRBV29-1 combines with J gene TRBJ1-5; D unresolved. Specimen: peripheral blood. The CDR3 sequence is CSVAGGNQPQHF. CDR3 nucleotides: TGCAGCGTTGCCGGGGGCAATCAGCCCCAGCATTTT.